What follows describes a single T cell receptor (beta chain). Its antigen is undetermined. This entry is derived from a study of T-cell memory formation after mild COVID-19. Study-wide background: The two donors had largely donor-specific TCR clusters. Study-level points and caveats: Clones that contracted from day 15 to 85 were balanced CD4/CD8, while later expanders leaned CD4+. Some responding clones appeared in pre-infection memory, suggesting cross-reactive memory joined.

The CDR3 is 17 amino acids. Trimming at V came to 1 base and at J to 1 base, leaving 7 bases not matched to a gene. Germline V CDR1 and CDR2: KGHDR, SFDVKD. The 5'RACE method, run with constant-segment primers, produced TCR alpha and TCR beta cDNA libraries (carrying sample barcodes and UMIs). MiXCR was run by TCRdb on the 5' RACE reads, yielding one entry per CDR3 protein. The profile covers over 300,000 distinct CDR3 sequences, with 20% to 25% appearing a single time and roughly 23% taken by the ten largest. This chain connects TRBV24-1 to TRBJ2-3; TRBD2 matches 7 bases. The sequence derives from a man aged 18 to 29 who had mild COVID-19 (a few samples of this study predate the infection). Cell type and time point are not known. The source material was PBMCs or a T cell subset sorted from them (not recorded which). The CDR3 loop reads CATSDFTQAGRTDTQYF. CDR3 sequence (DNA): TGTGCCACCAGTGATTTCACTCAAGCGGGACGCACAGATACGCAGTATTTT.